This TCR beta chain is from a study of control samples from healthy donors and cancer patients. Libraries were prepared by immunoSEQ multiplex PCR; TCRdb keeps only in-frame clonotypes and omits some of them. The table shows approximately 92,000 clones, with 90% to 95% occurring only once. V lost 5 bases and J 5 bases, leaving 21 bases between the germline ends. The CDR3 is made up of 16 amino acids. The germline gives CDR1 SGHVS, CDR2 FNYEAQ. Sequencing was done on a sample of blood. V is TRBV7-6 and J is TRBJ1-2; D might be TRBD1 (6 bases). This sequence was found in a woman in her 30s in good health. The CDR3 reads CASSLGDIVTAYGYTF. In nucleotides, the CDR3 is TGTGCCAGCAGCCTGGGGGACATAGTCACGGCGTATGGCTACACCTTC.